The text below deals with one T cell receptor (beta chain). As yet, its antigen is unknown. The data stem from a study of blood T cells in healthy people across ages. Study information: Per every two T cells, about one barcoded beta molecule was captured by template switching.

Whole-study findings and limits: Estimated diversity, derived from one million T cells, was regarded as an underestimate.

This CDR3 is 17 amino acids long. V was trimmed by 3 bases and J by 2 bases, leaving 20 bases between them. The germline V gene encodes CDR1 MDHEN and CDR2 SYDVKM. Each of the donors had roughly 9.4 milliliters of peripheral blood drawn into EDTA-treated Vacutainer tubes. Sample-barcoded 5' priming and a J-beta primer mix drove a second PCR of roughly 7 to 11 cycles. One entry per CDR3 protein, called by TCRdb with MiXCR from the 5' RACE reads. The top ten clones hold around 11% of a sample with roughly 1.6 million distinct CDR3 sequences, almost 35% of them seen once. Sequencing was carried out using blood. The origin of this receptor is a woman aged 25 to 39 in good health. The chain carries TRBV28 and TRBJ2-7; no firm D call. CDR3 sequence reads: CASSFWAGRSTTYEQYF. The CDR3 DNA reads TGTGCCAGCAGTTTTTGGGCAGGACGTTCTACCACCTACGAGCAGTACTTC. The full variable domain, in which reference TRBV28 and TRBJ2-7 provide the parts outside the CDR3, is DVKVTQSSRYLVKRTGEKVFLECVQDMDHENMFWYRQDPGLGLRLIYFSYDVKMKEKGDIPEGYSVSREKKERFSLILESASTNQTSMYLCASSFWAGRSTTYEQYFGPGTRLTVT.